This T cell receptor beta chain came from a study of shared clonotypes between healthy human individuals. Clones were read by immunoSEQ multiplex PCR, and TCRdb kept only the in-frame ones, dropping some. The data show about 1.5 million clones, with nearly 99% seen just once and roughly 0.45% held by the top ten. Germline CDR1 SGHAT, CDR2 FQNNGV. The CDR3 loop spans 15 amino acids. Unmatched junction bases numbered 7, after V lost 4 bases and J lost 5 bases. The sequence derives from a man in his thirties or forties in good health. Sequenced input: naive CD4+ T cells sorted from blood. The subset denotes: CD45RA+ positively selected. This chain links TRBV11-2 with TRBJ2-3; 9 nucleotides agree with TRBD2. The CDR3 DNA sequence: TGTGCCAGCAGCTATCGCGGGGGGGCGGAAGATACGCAGTATTTT. This gives the protein CASSYRGGAEDTQYF.